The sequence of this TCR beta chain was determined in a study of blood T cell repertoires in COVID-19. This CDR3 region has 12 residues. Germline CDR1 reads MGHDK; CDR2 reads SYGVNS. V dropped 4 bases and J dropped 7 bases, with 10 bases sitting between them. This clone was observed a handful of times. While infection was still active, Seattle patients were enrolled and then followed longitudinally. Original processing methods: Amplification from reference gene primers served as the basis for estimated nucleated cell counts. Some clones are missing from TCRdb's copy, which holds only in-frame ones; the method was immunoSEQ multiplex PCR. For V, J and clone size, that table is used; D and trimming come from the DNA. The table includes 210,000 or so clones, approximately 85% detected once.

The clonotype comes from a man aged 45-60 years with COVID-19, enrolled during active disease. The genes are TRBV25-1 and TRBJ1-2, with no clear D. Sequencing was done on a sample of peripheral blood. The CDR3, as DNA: TGTGCCAGCAGTGTTGTCCGGGGTGGCTACACCTTC. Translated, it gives CASSVVRGGYTF.